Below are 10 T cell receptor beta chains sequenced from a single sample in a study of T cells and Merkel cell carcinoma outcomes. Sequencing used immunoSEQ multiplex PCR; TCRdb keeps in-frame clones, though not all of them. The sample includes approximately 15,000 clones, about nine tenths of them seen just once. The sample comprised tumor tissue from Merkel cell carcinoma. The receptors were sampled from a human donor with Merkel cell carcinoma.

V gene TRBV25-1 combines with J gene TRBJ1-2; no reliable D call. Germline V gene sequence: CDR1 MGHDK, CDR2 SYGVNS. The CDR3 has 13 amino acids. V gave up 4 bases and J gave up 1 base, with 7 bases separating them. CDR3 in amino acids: CASSAQVNYGYTF. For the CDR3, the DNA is TGTGCCAGCAGTGCTCAGGTTAACTATGGCTACACCTTC.

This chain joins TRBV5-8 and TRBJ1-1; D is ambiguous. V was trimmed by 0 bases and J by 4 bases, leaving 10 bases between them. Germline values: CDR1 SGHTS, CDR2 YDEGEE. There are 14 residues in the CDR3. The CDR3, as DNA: TGTGCCAGCAGCTTGGGAACAGTGTTCACTGAAGCTTTCTTT. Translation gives CASSLGTVFTEAFF.

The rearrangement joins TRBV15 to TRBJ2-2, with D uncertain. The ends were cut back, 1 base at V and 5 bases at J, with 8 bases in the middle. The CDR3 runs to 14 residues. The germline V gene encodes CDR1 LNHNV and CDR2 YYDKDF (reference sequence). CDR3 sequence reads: CATSRGTGTGELFF. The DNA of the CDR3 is TGTGCCACCAGCAGAGGGACCGGGACCGGGGAGCTGTTTTTT.

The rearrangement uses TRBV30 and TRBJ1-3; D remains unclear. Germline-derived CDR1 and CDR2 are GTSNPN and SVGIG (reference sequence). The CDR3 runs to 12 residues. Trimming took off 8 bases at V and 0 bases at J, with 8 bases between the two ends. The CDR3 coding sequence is TGTGCCGTCGGGAGCTCTGGAAACACCATATATTTT. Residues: CAVGSSGNTIYF. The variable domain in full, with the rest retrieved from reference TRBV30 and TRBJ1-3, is SQTIHQWPATLVQPVGSPLSLECTVEGTSNPNLYWYRQAAGRGLQLLFYSVGIGQISSEVPQNLSASRPQDRQFILSSKKLLLSDSGFYLCAVGSSGNTIYFGEGSWLTVV.

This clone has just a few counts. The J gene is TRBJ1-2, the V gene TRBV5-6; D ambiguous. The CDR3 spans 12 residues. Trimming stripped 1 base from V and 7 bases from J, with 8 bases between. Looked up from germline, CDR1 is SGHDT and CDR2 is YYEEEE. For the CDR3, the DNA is TGTGCCAGCAGCTTGACTGGGATTGGCTACACCTTC. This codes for CASSLTGIGYTF.

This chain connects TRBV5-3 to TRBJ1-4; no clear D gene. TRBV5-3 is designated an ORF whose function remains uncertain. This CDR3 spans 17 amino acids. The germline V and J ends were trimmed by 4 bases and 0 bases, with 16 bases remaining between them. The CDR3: CARSLGPEQATNEKLFF. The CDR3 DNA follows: TGTGCCAGAAGCCTTGGACCCGAGCAGGCAACTAATGAAAAACTGTTTTTT.

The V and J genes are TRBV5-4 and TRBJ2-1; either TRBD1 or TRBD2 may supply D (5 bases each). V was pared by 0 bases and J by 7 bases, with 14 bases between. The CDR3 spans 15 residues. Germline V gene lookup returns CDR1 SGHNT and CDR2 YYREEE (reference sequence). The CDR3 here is CASSLDLGVGNEQFF. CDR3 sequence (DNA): TGTGCCAGCAGCTTGGATCTGGGGGTGGGGAATGAGCAGTTCTTC.

CDR3 region: CASSLTTLRNTQYF. The CDR3 bases are TGCGCCAGCAGCTTGACGACTCTCAGGAATACGCAGTATTTT. The chain combines TRBV5-1 with TRBJ2-3; D is unresolved. V was pared by 1 base and J by 7 bases, with 13 bases between. Germline CDR1 reads SGHRS; CDR2 reads YFSETQ. The CDR3 runs to 14 residues.

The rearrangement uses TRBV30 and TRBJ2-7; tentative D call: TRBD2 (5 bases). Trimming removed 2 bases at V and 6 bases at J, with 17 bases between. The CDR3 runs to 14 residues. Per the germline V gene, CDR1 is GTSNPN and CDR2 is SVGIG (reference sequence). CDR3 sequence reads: CAWSPRPEAGEQYF. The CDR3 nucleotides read TGTGCCTGGAGTCCTCGTCCTGAGGCGGGCGAGCAGTACTTC. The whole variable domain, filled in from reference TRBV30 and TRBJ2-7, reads SQTIHQWPATLVQPVGSPLSLECTVEGTSNPNLYWYRQAAGRGLQLLFYSVGIGQISSEVPQNLSASRPQDRQFILSSKKLLLSDSGFYLCAWSPRPEAGEQYFGPGTRLTVT.

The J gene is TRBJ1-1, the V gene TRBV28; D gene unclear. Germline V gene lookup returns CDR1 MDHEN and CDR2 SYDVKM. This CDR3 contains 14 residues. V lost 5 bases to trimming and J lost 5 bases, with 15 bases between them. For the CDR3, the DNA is TGTGCCAGCAGTGCCCCTTGGGGAAGGACTGAAGCTTTCTTT. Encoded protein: CASSAPWGRTEAFF. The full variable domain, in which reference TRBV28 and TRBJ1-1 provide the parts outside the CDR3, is DVKVTQSSRYLVKRTGEKVFLECVQDMDHENMFWYRQDPGLGLRLIYFSYDVKMKEKGDIPEGYSVSREKKERFSLILESASTNQTSMYLCASSAPWGRTEAFFGQGTRLTVV.